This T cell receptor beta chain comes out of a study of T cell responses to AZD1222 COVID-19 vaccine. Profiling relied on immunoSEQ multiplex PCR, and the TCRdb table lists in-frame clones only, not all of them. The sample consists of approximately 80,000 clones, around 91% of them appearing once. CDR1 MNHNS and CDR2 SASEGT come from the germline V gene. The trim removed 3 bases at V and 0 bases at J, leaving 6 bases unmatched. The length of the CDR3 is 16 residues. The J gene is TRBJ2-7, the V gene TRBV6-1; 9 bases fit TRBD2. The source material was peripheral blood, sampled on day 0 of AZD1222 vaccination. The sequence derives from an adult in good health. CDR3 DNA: TGTGCCAGCAGTGAGCCGGCGGGAGGGCTCTCCTACGAGCAGTACTTC. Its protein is CASSEPAGGLSYEQYF.